These 20 T cell receptor beta chains originate from one sample sequenced in a study of CD8+ T cells in alopecia areata. The sequencing template was cDNA reverse transcribed from extracted RNA. Repertoires were generated with immunoSEQ multiplex PCR, while TCRdb's copy carries only in-frame clones and drops some. Recorded here are some 120,000 clones, none singletons. Sample: lesional skin. These receptors all come from a C3H/HeJ mouse with alopecia areata. This line is of MHC haplotype H2-k.

As concerns this clone: Genes here carry mouse names. The observed sequence ends 4 residues before the CDR3 terminus, with the missing tail filled in from the germline J gene. The rearrangement joins TRBV1 to TRBJ2-2, with 9 bases matching TRBD2. V was clipped by 6 bases and J by 0 bases; unmatched bases: 8. The CDR3 runs 17 residues. Germline V gene data show CDR1 as NSQYPW and CDR2 as LRSPGD (reference sequence). CDR3 DNA (partial): TGCACCTGCAGCAGGGGTCTGGGGGGGTCAAACACCGGG. Translated: CTCSRGLGGSNTG. From start to end, the CDR3 is CTCSRGLGGSNTGQLYF.

The table lists this clone with a few counts. These gene names are mouse names. The sequence runs out 4 residues before the end of the CDR3; the remainder is reconstructed from the germline J gene. The chain carries TRBV19 and TRBJ2-7, with D possibly being TRBD1 (6 bases). The V gene's germline CDR1 is FNHDT and CDR2 SITEND (reference sequence). The CDR3 sequence is 14 residues long. The CDR3 region is CASSIPDRRYEQYF. The covered CDR3 bases are TGTGCCAGCAGTATCCCAGACAGGAGGTAT.

As to this clone: The germline and genes are mouse ones. The read comes to an end 4 residues before the CDR3 does, leaving the germline J gene to fill in the end. The J gene is TRBJ2-7, the V gene TRBV13-1; 12 nucleotides line up with TRBD2. CDR3 length: 14 amino acids. CDR1 and CDR2 from the germline V gene are NSHNY and SYGAGN. Unmatched junction bases numbered 4, after V lost 6 bases and J lost 3 bases. Partial CDR3 DNA: TGTGCCAGCACCGGACTGGGGGGGAACTAT. It specifies CASTGLGGNY. The entire CDR3 protein reads CASTGLGGNYEQYF.

This clone has a count of ten or more. The genes are named according to mouse. The sequenced fragment ends 4 residues before the CDR3 boundary, so the rest is inferred from the germline J gene. This sequence joins TRBV13-3 and TRBJ2-7; 9 nucleotides match TRBD1. J gave up 3 bases and V 1 base, and 2 bases lay outside the gene matches. This CDR3 is 14 amino acids long. Per germline, CDR1 NNHDY and CDR2 SYVADS. Partial CDR3 DNA: TGTGCCAGCAGTGATATGGGACAGGGCTAT. This encodes CASSDMGQGY. The whole CDR3 sequence reads CASSDMGQGYEQYF.

The sample holds a few counts of this clone. Gene names denote mouse genes. The sequenced fragment ends 4 residues before the CDR3 boundary, so the rest is inferred from the germline J gene. The chain recombines TRBV14 with TRBJ2-3; 11 nucleotides match TRBD2. Germline-derived CDR1 and CDR2 are SGHDT and FRDEAV. There are 16 residues in the CDR3. With V trimmed by 3 bases and J by 0 bases, 3 bases remained unmatched. Here the CDR3 reads CASSSTGGGSAETLYF. The sequenced CDR3 bases are TGTGCCAGCAGTTCGACTGGGGGGGGTAGTGCAGAA.

In the case of this clone: Genes here carry mouse names. Read sequence stops 4 residues before the CDR3 end, and the germline J gene provides the missing end. The chain has TRBV13-3 and TRBJ2-3; TRBD1 might be the D (6 bases). Trimming removed 3 bases at V and 0 bases at J, with 14 bases between. CDR1 is NNHDY, CDR2 SYVADS, per germline. The CDR3 spans 16 residues. The CDR3 sequence: CASSGGYRVSAETLYF. The sequenced CDR3 bases are TGTGCCAGCAGTGGGGGGTACAGGGTTAGTGCAGAA.

About this clone itself: The genes are named according to mouse. The CDR3 end is not reached by the read, which stops 4 residues before it; the germline J gene fills it in. The chain couples TRBV13-3 to TRBJ2-1, with D possibly matching TRBD1 (5 bases). The germline CDR1 and CDR2 sequences are NNHDY and SYVADS. This CDR3 has 13 amino acids. The CDR3 protein is CASSLRERAEQFF. Partial CDR3 DNA: TGTGCCAGCAGTCTCAGGGAGAGGGCT.

In regard to this clone: Each gene name is a mouse one. The read halts 4 residues ahead of the CDR3 end, with the missing end drawn from the germline J gene. This sequence joins TRBV13-3 and TRBJ1-1; 8 bases line up with TRBD1. Germline values: CDR1 NNHDY, CDR2 SYVADS. V dropped 1 base and J dropped 0; count of bases not matched to a gene: 2. The CDR3 consists of 15 residues. CDR3 loop: CASSDSGGKNTEVFF. The DNA read from the CDR3 is TGTGCCAGCAGTGATTCAGGGGGCAAGAACACA.

This clone was detected only a few times. Translating the DNA gives a protein that differs from the TCRdb entry at residue 12; the protein shown here is that DNA translation. Mouse gene names apply. The CDR3 goes on 3 residues after the read ends, and that part is filled in from the germline J gene. The chain uses TRBV19 and TRBJ1-3; maybe TRBD1 (5 bases). Germline CDR1 is FNHDT and CDR2 is SITEND (reference sequence). CDR3 length equals 15 residues. The V and J ends lost 2 bases and 3 bases respectively, with 12 bases between them. CDR3 DNA, as far as it was read: TGTGCCAGCAGTATTCAGGGTGTGGATGGAAATACG. Amino acids: CASSIQGVDGNT. The whole CDR3 region reads CASSIQGVDGNTLYF.

As concerns this clone: All gene names here are mouse names. The read terminates 4 residues before the CDR3 end, so the remaining end is supplied by the germline J gene. The gene calls are TRBV17 and TRBJ2-3, with TRBD2 as a possible D gene (6 bases). This CDR3 has 14 amino acids. Trimming pared 3 bases from V and 3 bases from J, leaving 10 bases between. Germline V gene sequence: CDR1 MNHDT, CDR2 YYDKIL. CDR3 sequence reads: CASSSFGGAETLYF. CDR3 DNA (partial): TGTGCTAGCAGTAGTTTCGGGGGGGCAGAA.

This clone was detected a few times. Germline and genes: mouse. The CDR3 end falls 4 residues outside the read, so it is completed with the germline J gene. The chain recombines TRBV13-1 with TRBJ1-1; unclear D gene. This CDR3 region has 11 residues. Germline V gives CDR1 NSHNY, CDR2 SYGAGN. The CDR3 DNA, read in part, is TGTGCCAGCAGTGCAGAAACA. Amino acids: CASSAET. The full CDR3 reads CASSAETEVFF.

In the case of this clone: At residue 16, TCRdb's protein disagrees with the DNA translation; the protein shown here derives from the DNA. The genes are named according to mouse. Read coverage stops 3 residues before the CDR3 terminus; the germline J gene supplies the remainder. The chain is built from TRBV1 and TRBJ1-3; TRBD1 agrees at 11 bases. Germline V gene data show CDR1 as NSQYPW and CDR2 as LRSPGD (reference sequence). V dropped 0 bases and J dropped 0; count of bases not matched to a gene: 7. The CDR3 has 19 amino acids. The DNA read from the CDR3 is TGCACCTGCAGTGCAGATGGGACAGGGGGTATCAATTCTGGAAATACG. Translating it yields CTCSADGTGGINSGNT. The full CDR3 reads CTCSADGTGGINSGNTLYF.

With regard to this clone: Gene labels here are mouse ones. The read comes to an end 4 residues before the CDR3 does, leaving the germline J gene to fill in the end. Other DNA sequences within the sample encode an identical CDR3. The chain employs TRBV13-2 and TRBJ2-4, with TRBD2 identical over 10 bases. Germline-derived CDR1 and CDR2 are NNHNN and SYGAGS (reference sequence). V trimming: 5 bases; J trimming: 1 base; junction bases outside the gene matches: 1. This CDR3 spans 14 amino acids. CDR3 region: CASGGTGGQNTLYF. The sequenced CDR3 bases are TGTGCCAGCGGCGGGACTGGGGGTCAAAAC.

As regards this clone: Mouse names are used for the genes. Sequencing ends 4 residues short of the CDR3 end; the germline J gene provides the rest. This sequence joins TRBV13-3 and TRBJ1-4; D is possibly TRBD1 (5 bases). The CDR3 is 15 amino acids. The germline V gene encodes CDR1 NNHDY and CDR2 SYVADS. The V end was cut by 1 base, the J end by 2 bases, with 9 bases between. CDR3 residues: CASSDRGESNERLFF. The DNA read from the CDR3 is TGTGCCAGCAGTGATCGGGGGGAGTCCAACGAA.

A word on this clone: The listed genes are named as in mouse. The read gets to within 4 residues of the CDR3 end, and the germline J gene fills in the rest. The rearrangement links TRBV13-3 to TRBJ1-4, with D perhaps TRBD1 (6 bases). Germline CDR1 and CDR2: NNHDY and SYVADS. Trimming removed 1 base at V and 3 bases at J, with 13 bases between. The CDR3 loop spans 16 amino acids. CDR3 bases read: TGTGCCAGCAGTGATAGGGGGGGCTTGACCAACGAA. Translation gives CASSDRGGLTNE. The complete CDR3 protein is CASSDRGGLTNERLFF.

This clone has more than one count but fewer than ten. The genes are named according to mouse. The read falls 4 residues short of the CDR3 end, and the missing part is taken from the germline J gene. The J gene is TRBJ2-7, the V gene TRBV1; TRBD1 agrees at 7 bases. Germline trimming cut 3 bases from V and 3 bases from J; bases unmatched to any gene: 5. Germline loops: CDR1 NSQYPW, CDR2 LRSPGD (reference sequence). The CDR3 has 14 amino acids. Incomplete CDR3 DNA: TGCACCTGCAGTGCTGGGGACAGATACTAT. It yields the protein CTCSAGDRYY. From start to end, the CDR3 is CTCSAGDRYYEQYF.

This clone was seen more than once but under ten times. All gene names here are mouse names. This chain's CDR3 is CASSFPGGKDTQYF. The CDR3 DNA, read in part, is TGTGCCAGCAGTTTTCCAGGGGGCAAGGAC. V gene TRBV14 combines with J gene TRBJ2-5, with 8 bases identical to TRBD1. The read finishes 4 residues shy of the CDR3 end, and the germline J gene is used to complete it. Germline CDR1 reads SGHDT; CDR2 reads FRDEAV. The CDR3 consists of 14 residues.

Regarding this clone: Any gene name here is a mouse gene name. Read sequence stops 4 residues before the CDR3 end, and the germline J gene provides the missing end. The V gene is TRBV1, the J gene TRBJ2-4; 7 bases line up with TRBD1. The CDR3 sequence is 14 residues long. Germline V gene sequence: CDR1 NSQYPW, CDR2 LRSPGD (reference sequence). The CDR3 loop is CTCSAVGTVNTLYF. Partial CDR3 DNA: TGCACCTGCAGTGCAGTCGGGACAGTAAAC.

This clone appeared a few times. Gene names refer to mouse genes. The read terminates 4 residues before the CDR3 end, so the remaining end is supplied by the germline J gene. The gene calls are TRBV13-3 and TRBJ2-7, with TRBD2 matching over 8 bases. Germline values: CDR1 NNHDY, CDR2 SYVADS. The CDR3 is made up of 14 amino acids. The CDR3 loop reads CASSAPGGPYEQYF. CDR3 bases read: TGTGCCAGCAGTGCCCCTGGGGGGCCATAT.

A remark on this clone: Genes and germline are mouse. The read ends 4 residues early relative to the CDR3; the germline J gene fills the gap. The chain employs TRBV13-3 and TRBJ2-5; D unclear. With 5 bases removed from V and 0 bases from J, the gap between germline ends came to 7 bases. Germline V gene lookup returns CDR1 NNHDY and CDR2 SYVADS. This CDR3 comprises 13 residues. The DNA read from the CDR3 is TGTGCCAGCAGACCAGCTAACCAAGAC. It specifies CASRPANQD. The full CDR3 reads CASRPANQDTQYF.